The clone carrying this T cell receptor beta chain occurred many times. Its antigen is as yet unknown. These data are taken from a study of response to subunit inactivated influenza vaccine. In TCRdb, the RT-PCR reads were re-called with MiXCR into one record per CDR3 protein. The sample lists about 830,000 distinct CDR3 sequences; approximately 18% were seen once. Study-wide points: That few new T cells are recruited by each seasonal influenza vaccination was the authors' suggestion.

The clonotype originates from a man in his fifties or sixties who received an inactivated influenza vaccine. The material was PBMCs from blood, obtained more than 4 days after vaccination.

CDR3 sequence: CSVGYSGANVLTF. In nucleotides, the CDR3 is TGCAGCGTCGGGTACTCTGGGGCCAACGTCCTGACTTTC. The rearrangement joins TRBV29-1 to TRBJ2-6; D is unresolved. The CDR3 sequence is 13 residues long. Trimming removed 6 bases at V and 0 bases at J, with 6 bases between. Germline V gene data show CDR1 as SQVTM and CDR2 as ANQGSEA.